These 12 T cell receptor beta chains were all obtained from the same sample, sequenced in a study of beta chain features in type 1 diabetes. Points from the study as a whole: All four CD4+ subsets from Type 1 diabetes patients carried moderately but significantly shorter TCRB CDR3s.

Expressed TCRB transcripts were sequenced because the entire RNA isolate underwent reverse transcription. Here immunoSEQ multiplex PCR was the method, and the copy in TCRdb shows in-frame clones only, minus some. Of about 120,000 clones listed, about a sixth are singletons. No cognate antigen is known for these TCRs. The sequenced sample consisted of central memory CD4+ T cells from blood. The receptors originated from a man under 40 with type 1 diabetes.

This sequence joins TRBV9 and TRBJ1-3, with D hard to call. The CDR3 length is 14 residues. The V end lost 2 bases, the J end lost 6 bases, and 12 bases lay between the germline ends. The germline V gene has CDR1 SGDLS and CDR2 YYNGEE. CDR3: CASSVSPLENTIYF. CDR3 sequence (DNA): TGTGCCAGCAGCGTCTCCCCTCTGGAAAACACCATATATTTT.

The V gene is TRBV6-5, the J gene TRBJ2-2, with D unclear. The CDR3 spans 15 residues. With 5 bases removed from V and 3 bases from J, the gap between germline ends came to 13 bases. The germline CDR1 and CDR2 sequences are MNHEY and SVGAGI. CDR3 in DNA: TGTGCCAGCAGTGTTTCGTCAGGATACACCGGGGAGCTGTTTTTT. Protein product: CASSVSSGYTGELFF.

This clone was seen a handful of times. This chain uses TRBV7-9 with TRBJ2-7; 7 bases match TRBD1. The CDR3 spans 14 residues. The germline V gene encodes CDR1 SEHNR and CDR2 FQNEAQ (reference sequence). Losses at the gene ends were 5 bases for V and 3 bases for J; bases not matched to a gene: 7. The CDR3 region is CASSPGQVRYEQYF. CDR3 in DNA: TGTGCCAGCAGCCCCGGACAGGTACGCTACGAGCAGTACTTC.

The chain is built from TRBV9 and TRBJ2-3; TRBD1 might be the D (6 bases). Trimming took off 0 bases at V and 5 bases at J, with 13 bases between the two ends. This CDR3 is built from 15 residues. Germline CDR1 and CDR2: SGDLS and YYNGEE. CDR3 sequence: CASSVARQGRDTQYF. The CDR3, as DNA: TGTGCCAGCAGCGTAGCTCGGCAGGGGAGAGATACGCAGTATTTT.

This clone occurred a few times. V usage is TRBV9 and J usage is TRBJ2-5; D possibly corresponds to TRBD2 (6 bases). Per germline, CDR1 SGDLS and CDR2 YYNGEE. V lost 2 bases to trimming and J lost 4 bases, with 12 bases between them. This CDR3 comprises 14 residues. CDR3 loop: CASSVGRGGETQYF. For the CDR3, the DNA is TGTGCCAGCAGCGTCGGACGGGGAGGAGAGACCCAGTACTTC.

This clone was counted a few times. The chain's CDR3 is CASSKRGQGNTGELFF. CDR3 nucleotide sequence: TGTGCCAGCAGCAAAAGGGGACAGGGTAACACCGGGGAGCTGTTTTTT. The chain combines TRBV21-1 with TRBJ2-2; TRBD1 was called by the table and not checked on the DNA. TRBV21-1 is classified as a pseudogene. The CDR3 totals 16 residues.

This clone has a handful of counts. The chain carries TRBV9 and TRBJ1-2; 8 bases agree with TRBD1. Germline-derived CDR1 and CDR2 are SGDLS and YYNGEE. CDR3 length: 15 amino acids. V shed 0 bases and J 6 bases; nucleotides not matched to a gene: 7. CDR3: CASSVARGQGHGYTF. CDR3 nucleotide sequence: TGTGCCAGCAGCGTAGCTAGAGGACAGGGCCATGGCTACACCTTC.

The J gene is TRBJ2-3, the V gene TRBV5-6, with D maybe TRBD1 (6 bases). Looked up from germline, CDR1 is SGHDT and CDR2 is YYEEEE. The CDR3 totals 13 residues. V lost 4 bases and J 6 bases, leaving 12 bases between the germline ends. This CDR3 reads CASSTQGYDTQYF. The CDR3, as DNA: TGTGCCAGCAGCACACAGGGATACGATACGCAGTATTTT.

V is TRBV28 and J is TRBJ1-6; unclear D gene. The V end was cut by 6 bases, the J end by 9 bases, with 9 bases between. The germline V gene has CDR1 MDHEN and CDR2 SYDVKM. This CDR3 comprises 12 residues. CDR3 sequence (DNA): TGTGCCAGCAGAACCTCGGGTTCACCCCTCCACTTT. Residues: CASRTSGSPLHF.

This clone came up a few times. This chain joins TRBV7-2 and TRBJ2-1; possible D gene TRBD1, 5 bases. V was trimmed by 2 bases and J by 5 bases, leaving 7 bases between them. The CDR3 contains 13 residues. CDR1 is SGHTA, CDR2 FQGNSA, per germline. Here the CDR3 reads CASSLQGNNEQFF. CDR3 coding DNA: TGTGCCAGCAGCTTACAGGGCAACAATGAGCAGTTCTTC.

This chain connects TRBV19 to TRBJ1-5; unclear D gene. The CDR3 is 14 residues long. V was trimmed by 5 bases and J by 3 bases, leaving 11 bases between them. The germline CDR1 and CDR2 sequences are LNHDA and SQIVND (reference sequence). The chain's CDR3 is CASSAGRYNQPQHF. The CDR3 DNA reads as TGTGCCAGTAGTGCCGGGCGGTACAATCAGCCCCAGCATTTT. The whole variable domain, filled in from reference TRBV19 and TRBJ1-5, reads DGGITQSPKYLFRKEGQNVTLSCEQNLNHDAMYWYRQDPGQGLRLIYYSQIVNDFQKGDIAEGYSVSREKKESFPLTVTSAQKNPTAFYLCASSAGRYNQPQHFGDGTRLSIL.

This clone is medium-sized by share. The same CDR3 arises from other DNA sequences in this sample as well. The V gene is TRBV15, the J gene TRBJ2-5; maybe TRBD1 (5 bases). Trimming took 3 bases from V and 4 from J, leaving 12 bases between them. Germline assignment: CDR1 LNHNV and CDR2 YYDKDF (reference sequence). The CDR3 consists of 14 residues. The CDR3 protein is CATSSSGHPETQYF. CDR3 bases: TGTGCCACCAGCAGTTCTGGACATCCAGAGACCCAGTACTTC.